This TCR beta chain was recorded in a study of response to subunit inactivated influenza vaccine. Study-level points and caveats: Researchers suggested that each seasonal influenza vaccination recruits few new T cells.

TCRdb itself ran the RT-PCR reads through MiXCR, one entry per CDR3 protein. The table shows around 470,000 distinct CDR3 sequences, with 7.2% occurring only once. For this clonotype: Its matching antigen is unknown.

This clonotype was sampled from a man between 50 and 69 years old who received an inactivated influenza vaccine. Sequencing was performed on PBMCs from blood, taken about 23 months after vaccination.

As DNA, the CDR3 is TGTGCCAGCAGCTTAGGGCAGGGGTTCTATGGCTACACCTTC. It yields the protein CASSLGQGFYGYTF. This chain uses TRBV11-2 with TRBJ1-2; D perhaps matches TRBD1 (6 bases). Germline V lookup: CDR1 SGHAT, CDR2 FQNNGV. There are 14 residues in the CDR3. Between the trimmed V and J ends, which lost 1 base and 4 bases, there was a span of 10 bases.